Listed here is a single T cell receptor (beta chain). Its antigen is as yet unknown. Universal primer sites and UMIs were introduced during 5'RACE template-switching synthesis of TCR cDNA. TCRdb fed the 5' RACE reads into MiXCR, producing one record per CDR3 protein. This repertoire shows 250,000 to 350,000 distinct CDR3 sequences, 6.5% to 8.5% found once; its top ten account for over 15%. The sample belongs to a study of T cells after yellow fever vaccination. CDR3 length equals 12 residues. With 5 bases clipped from V and 6 bases from J, the junction kept 4 bases outside the gene matches. Germline values: CDR1 GTSNPN, CDR2 SVGIG (reference sequence). Study-level findings and limits: It was a small share of clonotypes that appeared in both CD4 and CD8 compartments. Post-booster reappearance was seen for most primary-vaccination clones (just over 95% CD4, roughly 88% CD8).

The TCR sequence derives from a man between 18 and 35 years old who received the YFV17D yellow fever vaccine. The sample consisted of PBMCs, taken about 49 days after the first yellow fever vaccination. The chain carries TRBV30 and TRBJ1-1; 9 bases map to TRBD1. CDR3 DNA: TGTGCCTGGGGACAGGGGACGGCTGAAGCTTTCTTT. This gives the protein CAWGQGTAEAFF.